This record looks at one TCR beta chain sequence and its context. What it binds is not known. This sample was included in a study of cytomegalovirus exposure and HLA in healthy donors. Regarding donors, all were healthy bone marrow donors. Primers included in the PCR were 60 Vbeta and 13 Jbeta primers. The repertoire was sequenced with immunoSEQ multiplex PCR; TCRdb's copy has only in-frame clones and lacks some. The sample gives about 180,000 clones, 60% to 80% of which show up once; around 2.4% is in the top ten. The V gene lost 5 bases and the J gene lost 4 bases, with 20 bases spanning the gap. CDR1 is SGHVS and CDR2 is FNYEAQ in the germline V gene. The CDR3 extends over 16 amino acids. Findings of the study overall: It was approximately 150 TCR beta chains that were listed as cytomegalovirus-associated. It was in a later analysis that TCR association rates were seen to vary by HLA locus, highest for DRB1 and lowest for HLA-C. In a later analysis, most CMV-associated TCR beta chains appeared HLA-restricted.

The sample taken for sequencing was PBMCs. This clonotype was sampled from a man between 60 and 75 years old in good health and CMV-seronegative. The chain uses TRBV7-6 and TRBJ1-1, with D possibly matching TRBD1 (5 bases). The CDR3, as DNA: TGTGCCAGCAGCCCGCCGGGGGGGGGTAGTGGCACTGAAGCTTTCTTT. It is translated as CASSPPGGGSGTEAFF.